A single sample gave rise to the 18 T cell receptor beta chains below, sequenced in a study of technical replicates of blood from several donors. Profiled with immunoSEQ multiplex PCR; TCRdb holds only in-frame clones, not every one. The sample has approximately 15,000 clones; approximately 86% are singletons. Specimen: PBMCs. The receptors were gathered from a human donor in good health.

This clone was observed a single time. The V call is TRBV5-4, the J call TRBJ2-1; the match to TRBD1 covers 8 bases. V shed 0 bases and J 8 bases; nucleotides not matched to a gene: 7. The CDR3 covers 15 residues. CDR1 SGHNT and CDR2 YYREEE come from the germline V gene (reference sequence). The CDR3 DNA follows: TGTGCCAGCAGCTTGGAAGGCAGGGGGCATGATGAGCAGTTCTTC. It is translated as CASSLEGRGHDEQFF.

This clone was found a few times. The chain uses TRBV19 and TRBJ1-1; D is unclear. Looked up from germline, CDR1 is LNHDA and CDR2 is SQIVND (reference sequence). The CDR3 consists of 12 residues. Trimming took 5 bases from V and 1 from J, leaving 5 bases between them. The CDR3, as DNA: TGTGCCAGTAGTTACAGGAACACTGAAGCTTTCTTT. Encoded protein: CASSYRNTEAFF.

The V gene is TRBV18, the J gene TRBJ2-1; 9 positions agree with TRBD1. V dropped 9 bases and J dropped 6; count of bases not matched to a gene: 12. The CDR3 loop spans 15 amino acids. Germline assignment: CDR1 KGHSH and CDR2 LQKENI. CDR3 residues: CASKPGTGSGNEQFF. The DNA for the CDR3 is TGTGCCAGTAAACCCGGGACAGGGTCTGGCAATGAGCAGTTCTTC.

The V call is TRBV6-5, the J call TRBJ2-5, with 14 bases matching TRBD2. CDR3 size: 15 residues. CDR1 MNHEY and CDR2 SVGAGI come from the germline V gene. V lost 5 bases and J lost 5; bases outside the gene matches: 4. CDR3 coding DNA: TGTGCCAGCAGTCGGACTAGCGGGAGGTGGGAGACCCAGTACTTC. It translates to CASSRTSGRWETQYF.

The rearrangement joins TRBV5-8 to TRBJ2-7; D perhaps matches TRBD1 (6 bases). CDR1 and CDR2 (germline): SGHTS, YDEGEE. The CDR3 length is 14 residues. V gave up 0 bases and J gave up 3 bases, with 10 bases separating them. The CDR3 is CASSLGDTGYEQYF. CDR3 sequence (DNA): TGTGCCAGCAGCTTGGGGGACACTGGCTACGAGCAGTACTTC. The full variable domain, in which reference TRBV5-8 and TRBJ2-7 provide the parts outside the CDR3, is EAGVTQSPTHLIKTRGQQATLRCSPISGHTSVYWYQQALGLGLQFLLWYDEGEERNRGNFPPRFSGRQFPNYSSELNVNALELEDSALYLCASSLGDTGYEQYFGPGTRLTVT.

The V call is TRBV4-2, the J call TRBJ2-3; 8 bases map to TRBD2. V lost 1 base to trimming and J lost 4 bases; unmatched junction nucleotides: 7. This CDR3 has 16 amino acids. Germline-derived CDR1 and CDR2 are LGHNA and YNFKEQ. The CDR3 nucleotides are TGTGCCAGCAGCCAAGGTAGCGGGGCTGGCGCAGATACGCAGTATTTT. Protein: CASSQGSGAGADTQYF.

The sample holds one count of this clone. Here the CDR3 reads CASSRTSSEETQYF. CDR3 nucleotides: TGTGCCAGCAGCCGGACTAGCTCCGAGGAGACCCAGTACTTC. The J gene is TRBJ2-5, the V gene TRBV6-1, with 8 bases matching TRBD2. CDR1 and CDR2 (germline): MNHNS, SASEGT. This CDR3 is 14 amino acids long. J gave up 5 bases and V 6 bases, and 8 bases lay outside the gene matches.

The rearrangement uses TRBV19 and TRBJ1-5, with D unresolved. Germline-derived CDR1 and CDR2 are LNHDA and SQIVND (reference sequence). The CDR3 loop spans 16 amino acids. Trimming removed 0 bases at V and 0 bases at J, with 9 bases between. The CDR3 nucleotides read TGTGCCAGTAGTATAGAAGTTTTCGGTAGCAATCAGCCCCAGCATTTT. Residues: CASSIEVFGSNQPQHF.

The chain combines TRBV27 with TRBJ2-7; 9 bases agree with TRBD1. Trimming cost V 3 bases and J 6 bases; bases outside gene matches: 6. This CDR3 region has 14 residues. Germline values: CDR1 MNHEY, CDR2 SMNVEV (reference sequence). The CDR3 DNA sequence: TGTGCCAGCAGTTTCTTGGGACAGGGAGGCGAGCAGTACTTC. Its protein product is CASSFLGQGGEQYF.

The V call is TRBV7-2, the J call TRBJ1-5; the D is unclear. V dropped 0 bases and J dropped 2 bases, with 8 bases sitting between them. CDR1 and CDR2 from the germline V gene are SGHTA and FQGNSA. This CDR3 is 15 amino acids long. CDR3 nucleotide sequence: TGTGCCAGCAGCTTAGCCCTGATAGGCAATCAGCCCCAGCATTTT. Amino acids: CASSLALIGNQPQHF.

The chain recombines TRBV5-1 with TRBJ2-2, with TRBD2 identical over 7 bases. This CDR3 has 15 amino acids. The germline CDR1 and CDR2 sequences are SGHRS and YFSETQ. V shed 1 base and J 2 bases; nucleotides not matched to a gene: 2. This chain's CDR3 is CASSLSSGNTGELFF. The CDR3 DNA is TGCGCCAGCAGCTTGTCTAGCGGTAACACCGGGGAGCTGTTTTTT.

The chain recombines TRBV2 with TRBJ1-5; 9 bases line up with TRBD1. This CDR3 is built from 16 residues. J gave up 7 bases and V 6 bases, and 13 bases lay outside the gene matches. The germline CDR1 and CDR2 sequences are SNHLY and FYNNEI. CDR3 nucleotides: TGTGCCAGCAGAAAGGACAGGGGCCGGGCGGGGCAGCCCCAGCATTTT. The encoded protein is CASRKDRGRAGQPQHF.

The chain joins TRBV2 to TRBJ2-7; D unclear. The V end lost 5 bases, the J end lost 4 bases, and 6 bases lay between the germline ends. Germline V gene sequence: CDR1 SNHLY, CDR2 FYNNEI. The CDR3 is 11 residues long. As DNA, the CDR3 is TGTGCCAGCAGTCTCGGGTACGAGCAGTACTTC. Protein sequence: CASSLGYEQYF. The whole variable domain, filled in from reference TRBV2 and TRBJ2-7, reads EPEVTQTPSHQVTQMGQEVILRCVPISNHLYFYWYRQILGQKVEFLVSFYNNEISEKSEIFDDQFSVERPDGSNFTLKIRSTKLEDSAMYFCASSLGYEQYFGPGTRLTVT.

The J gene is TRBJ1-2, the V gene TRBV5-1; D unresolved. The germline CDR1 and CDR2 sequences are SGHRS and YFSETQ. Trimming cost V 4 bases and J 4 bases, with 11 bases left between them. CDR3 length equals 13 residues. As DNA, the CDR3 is TGCGCCAGCAGCCCCCAGGTAACCTATGGCTACACCTTC. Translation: CASSPQVTYGYTF.

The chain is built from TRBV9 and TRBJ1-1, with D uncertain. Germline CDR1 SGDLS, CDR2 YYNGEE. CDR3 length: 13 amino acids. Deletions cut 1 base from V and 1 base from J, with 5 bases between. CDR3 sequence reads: CASSVIENTEAFF. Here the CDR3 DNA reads TGTGCCAGCAGCGTAATAGAGAACACTGAAGCTTTCTTT.

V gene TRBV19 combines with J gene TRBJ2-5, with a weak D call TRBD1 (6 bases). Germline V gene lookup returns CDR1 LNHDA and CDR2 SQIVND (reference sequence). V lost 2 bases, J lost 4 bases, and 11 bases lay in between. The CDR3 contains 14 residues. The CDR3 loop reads CASSIRGKTETQYF. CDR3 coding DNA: TGTGCCAGTAGTATAAGGGGGAAAACAGAGACCCAGTACTTC.

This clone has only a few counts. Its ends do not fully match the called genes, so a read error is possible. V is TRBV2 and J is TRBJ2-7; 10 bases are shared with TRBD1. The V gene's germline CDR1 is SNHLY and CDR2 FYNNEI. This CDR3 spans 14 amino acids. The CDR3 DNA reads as TGTGCCAGCAGTACGGGACAGGGGTCCTCCGAGCAGTACTTC. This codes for CASSTGQGSSEQYF.

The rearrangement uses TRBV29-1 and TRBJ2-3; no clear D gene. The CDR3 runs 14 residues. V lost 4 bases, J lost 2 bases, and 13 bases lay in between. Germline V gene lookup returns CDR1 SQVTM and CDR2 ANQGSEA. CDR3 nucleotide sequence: TGCAGCGTTGGTATTGGGCACAACACAGATACGCAGTATTTT. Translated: CSVGIGHNTDTQYF.